This T cell receptor beta chain was identified during a study of control samples from healthy donors and cancer patients. Using immunoSEQ multiplex PCR, the repertoire was profiled, and TCRdb retains in-frame clones only, with some absent. Among fewer than 200,000 clones listed, roughly nine tenths were seen once. Germline V CDR1 and CDR2: MNHEY, SVGAGI. The junction had 10 bases not matched to a gene; V was cut back by 7 bases and J by 7 bases. The CDR3 is made up of 14 amino acids. Sequences were obtained from blood. This clonotype originated in a man under 40 in good health. The V and J genes are TRBV6-5 and TRBJ1-2, with TRBD1 matching 9 bases. CDR3 in DNA: TGTGCCAGCACCCCCGGGACAGGGCGAGGTGGCTACACCTTC. This encodes CASTPGTGRGGYTF.